This T cell receptor beta chain was documented in a study of cytomegalovirus exposure and HLA in healthy donors. The germline V gene encodes CDR1 SGDLS and CDR2 YYNGEE. V dropped 10 bases and J dropped 1 base, with 12 bases sitting between them. This CDR3 has 13 residues. The PCR made use of 60 Vbeta and 13 Jbeta primers. The protocol was immunoSEQ multiplex PCR, while the TCRdb copy is restricted to in-frame clones and leaves out a portion. The sample lists 100,000 to 150,000 clones, 81% occurring once. With regard to this clone: The antigen is undetermined.

General study findings and limits: TCR beta V- and J-gene trimming was later associated with a missense DCLRE1C variant. It was reported in a later analysis that an Asian-associated ancestry cluster showed fewer N-insertions than the 666-donor mean. A highly shared variant cluster was judged a likely technical artifact.

The chain uses TRBV9 and TRBJ1-5; D possibly corresponds to TRBD1 (6 bases). This TCR derives from a man between 18 and 29 years old in good health and CMV-seronegative. The sequencing sample was made of PBMCs. The CDR3 spells CASSRGSNQPQHF. The CDR3 nucleotides read TGTGCCTCGTCCAGGGGCAGCAATCAGCCCCAGCATTTT.